A selection of T cell receptor beta chains follows, all from one sample in a study of blood T cell repertoires in COVID-19. Assay used: immunoSEQ multiplex PCR; TCRdb lists only in-frame clones, some missing. This sample has about 190,000 clones; less than 90% occur once, and the top ten carry less than 1.5%. Sequencing was performed on peripheral blood. All receptors come from a man aged 30 to 45 with acute or convalescent COVID-19. The CDR3 runs from the conserved cysteine through the conserved F or W.

cdr3_length j_call v_call cdr3_aa
14 TRBJ1-5 TRBV6-5 CASSPGGGNQPQHF
12 TRBJ1-2 TRBV19 CASNRANYGYTF
14 TRBJ1-5 TRBV6-6 CASSYGQSNQPQHF
12 TRBJ2-7 TRBV2 CATGKLVLEQYF
15 TRBJ1-1 TRBV9 CASSPWTGGITEAFF
15 TRBJ2-7 TRBV19 CASSITTSQTYEQYF
17 TRBJ2-7 TRBV18 CASSPVPSGGGPYEQYF
14 TRBJ2-1 TRBV7-3 CASSLTIGGNEQFF
11 TRBJ1-1 TRBV30 CAWARGTEAFF
14 TRBJ1-5 TRBV28 CASSLGRRNQPQHF
14 TRBJ2-2 TRBV7-8 CASSLELYTGELFF
14 TRBJ1-1 TRBV30 CAWTRDRGLTEAFF
13 TRBJ2-7 TRBV6-5 CASSKRQGNEQYF
13 TRBJ1-1 TRBV7-3 CASSQGGNTEAFF
17 TRBJ1-1 TRBV19 CASSTHKTPGQGTEAFF
13 TRBJ2-7 TRBV2 CASSVGLAYEQYF
14 TRBJ1-2 TRBV28 CASIRQGATYGYTF
13 TRBJ2-7 TRBV19 CASSQGISYEQYF
12 TRBJ2-4 TRBV6-1 CASSDHRNIQYF
16 TRBJ1-1 TRBV25-1 CASTQTGWGWDTEAFF
14 TRBJ2-3 TRBV10-3 CAISESLAEDTQYF
15 TRBJ1-5 TRBV24-1 CATSDTRGGPGPQHF
13 TRBJ2-2 TRBV7-8 CASSPRQGGELFF
17 TRBJ1-5 TRBV19 CASSIGQARKINQPQHF
16 TRBJ1-6 TRBV19 CASSIPRYRDNSPLHF
11 TRBJ2-1 TRBV6-1 CASSQYNEQFF
16 TRBJ1-1 TRBV5-1 CASSLGLRERNTEAFF
15 TRBJ1-4 TRBV6-6 CASTGYRTTNEKLFF
14 TRBJ1-5 TRBV28 CASSLDRYNQPQHF
14 TRBJ1-1 TRBV4-1 CASSQDGRDTEAFF